This TCR beta chain emerged from a study of cytomegalovirus exposure and HLA in healthy donors (dated by TCRdb to 2016 to 2017). Regarding the research as a whole: An earlier analysis of roughly 570 of the donors reported about 260 Gb of sequence data and 117 million unique TCR beta sequences obtained from around 170 million T cells. All discovery cohort repertoires had been generated on a single sequencing platform. The T cell repertoires of around 670 subjects were profiled by immunosequencing and related to cytomegalovirus serostatus. The study was designed to test whether signatures of past pathogen exposure could be identified by cataloging public T cell receptors. A later analysis re-examined previously published TCR beta repertoires from more than 650 donors and added high-resolution HLA genotyping to investigate patterns of TCR occurrence. An early release covering 550 to 700 HLA-typed donors comprised roughly 300 gigabases of sequencing data and tens of millions of unique TCR sequences. Rather than using new phenotypic data, the later analysis identified candidate immune exposures from TCR beta sequences and from how often those sequences occurred across donors. HLA typing included class I and class II loci at four-digit resolution. The number of typed donors differed by locus: roughly 620-640 for A, B, C, DRB1 and DQB1; 522 for DQA1; 606 for DPA1; and around 450 for DPB1. Donor age, sex, ethnicity and CMV serostatus were collected together with the repertoire data. An earlier analysis of approximately 640 of the donors applied high-throughput TCR beta sequencing to assess whether each TCR beta V gene segment acted as functional or pseudogenic. Among the roughly 410 genotyped donors, around 81% belonged to the genetic ancestry cluster associated with self-reported Caucasian donors. On average, 235,054 unique TCR beta nucleotide sequences were sequenced per donor among 300 to 500 genotyped donors of the cohort, with around 19% of those sequences being non-productive. In addition to the first cohort of hundreds of subjects, a separate validation cohort of 130 or so different subjects was used. Roughly five DR-DQ haplotypes were handled as single units for association and clustering, since linkage in the cohort was strong. In a later genetic analysis, genome-wide SNP genotypes for about 55% of the roughly 700 donors were used, and that subset was treated as a discovery cohort. High-throughput TCR immunosequencing, statistical association of individual TCRs with disease status, and machine learning were combined to predict cytomegalovirus infection status.

Study-level results and caveats: Assigning TCR associations to individual alleles was difficult when HLA alleles, especially DR and DQ, strongly co-occurred. In a later analysis, the rate of TCR association differed among HLA loci, with DRB1 alleles having the most associated TCRs and HLA-C alleles having the fewest. Because counts were too low, 15 to 20 rarely observed V segments, including chromosome 9 orphons, were excluded from the earlier analysis of fewer than 650 of the donors. CMV serostatus was the only immune exposure information available for the cohort. A few of the identified cytomegalovirus-associated TCR beta chains were confirmed in vitro to be specific for cytomegalovirus antigens. Compared with equally common non-associated chains, HLA-associated TCR beta chains in a later analysis were more clonally expanded and had lower generation probabilities. Roughly uniform sequencing depth across donors was assumed in presence/absence analyses, although this assumption may not hold. Most TCR sequences were observed very rarely across donors, whereas some public TCRs were present in many individuals. A later analysis reported that several top co-occurrence clusters appeared linked to parvovirus B19, influenza, CMV and Epstein-Barr virus. Because the 87-base-pair reads could not distinguish some IMGT-functional V segments, including TRBV6-2 and TRBV6-3, those segments were excluded. Because HLA typing was unavailable for some donors at each locus, only the typed subset was used in association tests. In this cohort, only TCR beta chains were sequenced, and detectable features were limited by the absence of alpha or paired-chain data. It was suggested by the authors that the approach could potentially be generalized to other disease states and immunological phenotypes. An earlier analysis of approximately 540 of the donors showed that most TCR beta V segments appeared in productive rearrangements either about 87% or about 30% of the time, which broadly matched IMGT annotations. Most CMV-associated TCR beta chains appeared to be HLA-restricted in a later analysis, and the HLA associations seemed to be driven largely by CMV exposure. A further reported finding was that TCR beta sequences accurately predicted the HLA-A and HLA-B alleles for most subjects in the first cohort. A later genetic analysis reported fewer N-insertions in productive TCRs among donors in an Asian-associated ancestry cluster than the roughly 700-donor mean. A cluster of highly shared sequence variants was judged likely to represent a technical artifact of the sequencing pipeline. Cytomegalovirus status was reported to be diagnosed by the classifier with high specificity and sensitivity in both the original and validation cohorts. Correlated functional status among segregating V segments might be attributable to linkage disequilibrium, but an unknown experimental factor could not be ruled out. A later analysis associated 15,000 to 20,000 TCR beta sequences with specific HLA alleles at a false discovery rate of 0.05. V-gene and J-gene trimming of TCR beta chains was associated with a missense DCLRE1C variant in a later genetic analysis, and the association was replicated in an independent cohort. In the study, some 160 TCR beta chains were listed as associated with cytomegalovirus.

The library relied on the immunoSEQ multiplex PCR assay. The multiplex PCR relied on a mix of 60 forward primers for TCR Vbeta segments and 13 reverse primers for TCR Jbeta segments. The CDR3 region of rearranged TCR beta genes was amplified from genomic DNA by a multiplex PCR assay. The Illumina HiSeq System was used to sequence the amplified TCR beta libraries as 87-base-pair reads. Concerning the study's data processing: In a later analysis, 77 million or so unique TCR beta chains were counted across the roughly 670 repertoires, and roughly 11 million of these chains were shared by at least two donors. Raw reads were error-corrected and collapsed into unique sequences by a nearest-neighbor algorithm in which closely related sequences were merged to remove PCR and sequencing errors. CDR3 sequences were aligned to IMGT reference sequences to assign V, D and J gene segments. Each retained sequence needed at least a six-nucleotide match to both a V gene segment and a J gene segment. A rearrangement was called productive if the CDR3 had no stop codons and remained in frame with V and J, and every other rearrangement was called non-productive. Following IMGT convention, CDR3 was defined as the stretch from the second conserved V-encoded cysteine to the conserved J-encoded phenylalanine. Sequences without an unambiguous match to a single V gene segment were excluded from the earlier analysis of 587 of the donors. In an earlier analysis of about 590 of the donors, a V segment was called functional when productive rearrangements were above 56.7%, and segregating when the standard deviation between donors exceeded 5%. A statistical classification framework was built to diagnose cytomegalovirus status from the catalog of TCR beta chain sequences. In a later analysis, TCR nucleotide sequences were compared against IMGT/GENE-DB human TR gene sequences so that V and J genes could be assigned. A later analysis assigned CDR3 sequences and most-parsimonious VDJ recombination scenarios with the TCRdist pipeline. In a later analysis, every TCR beta chain was defined by the combination of its CDR3 amino acid sequence and its V-gene family, and reads without a unique V-gene family were dropped. A later analysis removed roughly 590 highly shared, low-generation-probability nucleotide sequences to deal with suspected cross-contamination and a sequencing artifact. For each public chain, a later analysis derived a clonal expansion index from normalized ranks of inferred template counts within each repertoire. Generation probabilities in a later analysis came from a VDJ recombination model fitted to out-of-frame rearrangements, and those results were checked against IGoR. In a later analysis, TCR-TCR, TCR-HLA and TCR-CMV co-occurrence was scored with hypergeometric tests, and a repertoire-size bias correction was applied to TCR pairs. False discovery rates were estimated in a later analysis by permuting HLA or CMV assignments 20 times. In a later analysis, co-occurring TCRs were grouped with DBSCAN, and TCRdist sequence similarity was added when clustering was performed within HLA-allele-positive subsets. Repertoires with fewer than 30,000 or more than 120,000 public chains, plus five repertoires with anomalous nucleotide sharing, were excluded from co-occurrence clustering. In its TCRdb copy, this immuneACCESS table keeps in-frame sequences only and misses some clones. Where compared with another copy, unresolved V genes explain less than half of these, and the others have no known cause. V, J and clone size are taken as reported in that table, and D and trimming were inferred from the DNA itself. In this sample the table shows 90,000 to 120,000 clones, 65% to 85% of which occur a single time. The ten largest clones represent around 2.3% of the sample.

The cohort comprised some 680 healthy bone marrow donors. At the time of sampling, all cohort members were nominally healthy, though unrecorded immune exposures were likely present. The donor was CMV seronegative and was included in the group of several hundred seronegative cohort members. Each donor provided a peripheral blood sample, and peripheral blood mononuclear cells were used for TCR beta sequencing. The Qiagen DNeasy Blood Extraction Kit was used to extract genomic DNA from the blood cell samples. To note about this clone: Its antigen target is currently unknown. No base quality values were provided; no much bigger clone lies one nucleotide off.

The CDR3 starts with the cysteine, ends with the phenylalanine, and has 14 residues. Only the CDR3 part of the read is kept: 42 bases, read in frame from the first base. Sequencing used PBMCs. The receptor's source is a man aged 25 to 40 in good health and CMV-seronegative. The rearranged segments are TRBV21-1 and TRBJ1-2; the DNA was not compared with TRBD1, the D call given in the table. TRBV21-1 is reported as a pseudogene. CDR3 region: CASSKEGANYGYTF. The nucleotides are TGTGCCAGCAGCAAAGAGGGGGCGAACTATGGCTACACCTTC.